This is a list of T cell receptor beta chains from one sample in a study of T cell responses to AZD1222 COVID-19 vaccine. Produced via immunoSEQ multiplex PCR; TCRdb's table is partial and in-frame only. The repertoire holds 90,000 to 150,000 clones, with under 90% as singletons. The sample was peripheral blood, taken on day 0 of AZD1222 vaccination. The origin of the receptors is an adult in good health. The CDR3 runs from the conserved cysteine through the conserved F or W. The order of the fields is CDR3 length, V gene, CDR3 protein.

CDR3 length: 14; V gene: TRBV19; CDR3 protein: CASRTSGVRYEQYF
CDR3 length: 14; V gene: TRBV6-1; CDR3 protein: CASSERGGGNTIYF
CDR3 length: 15; V gene: TRBV29-1; CDR3 protein: CSVAPATGTYTEAFF
CDR3 length: 16; V gene: TRBV9; CDR3 protein: CASSVAPGQDSYEQYF
CDR3 length: 15; V gene: TRBV25-1; CDR3 protein: CASSEYRGAPGEQYF
CDR3 length: 13; V gene: TRBV2; CDR3 protein: CASSVDRVNEQFF
CDR3 length: 15; V gene: TRBV7-3; CDR3 protein: CASSSGTGMNTEAFF
CDR3 length: 16; V gene: TRBV10-2; CDR3 protein: CASSERGLTGPDEQYF
CDR3 length: 15; V gene: TRBV10-2; CDR3 protein: CASSGAGSGQETQYF
CDR3 length: 14; V gene: TRBV18; CDR3 protein: CASSPPVGVYEQYF
CDR3 length: 13; V gene: TRBV10-3; CDR3 protein: CAISELGQGVQFF